This entry features one T cell receptor (beta chain) sequence. Genomic DNA belonging to each subset was distributed in equal measure over several immunoSEQ plates. The protocol was immunoSEQ multiplex PCR, while the TCRdb copy is restricted to in-frame clones and leaves out a portion. The data contain a few million clones, approximately 90% of them singletons. The CDR3 extends over 17 amino acids. Losses at the gene ends were 4 bases for V and 5 bases for J; bases not matched to a gene: 8. CDR1 SGHRS and CDR2 YFSETQ come from the germline V gene. This entry belongs to a study of shared clonotypes between healthy human individuals.

This clonotype originated in a man younger than 30 in good health. Some clones in this sample may be carry-over from other donors' samples. Sequences were obtained from naive CD4+ T cells from PBMCs. The subset was: CD45RA+ positively selected. The chain joins TRBV5-1 to TRBJ2-5; 16 bases map to TRBD2. The CDR3 protein is CASSPGTSGRAEETQYF. CDR3 coding DNA: TGCGCCAGCAGCCCCGGGACTAGCGGGAGGGCCGAGGAGACCCAGTACTTC.